The clone carrying this T cell receptor beta chain came up many times. The antigen is not known. Per germline, CDR1 SGHDT and CDR2 YYEEEE. V was shortened by 1 base and J by 3 bases, with 8 bases between the two germline ends. The CDR3 is 15 amino acids. The data derive from a study of CD8 T cells in ankylosing spondylitis. For TCR beta, libraries came from quantitative 5'-RACE with molecular barcodes. TCRdb itself ran the 5' RACE reads through MiXCR, one entry per CDR3 protein. The data show around 490,000 distinct CDR3 sequences, with over 4% seen just once and 3% to 4% held by the top ten. Overall study findings and caveats: Reports say disease-linked clones showed up significantly more in matched ankylosing spondylitis synovial fluid. Disease-associated clonotypes exhibited CD8+ identity and were relatively infrequent in peripheral blood. Blood of patients with ankylosing spondylitis appeared to be characterized by a TCR beta motif of fewer than 10 highly homologous variants.

The specimen was blood, either unsorted or a sorted T cell fraction (not recorded which). The rearrangement links TRBV5-6 to TRBJ1-6; D gene uncertain. The TCR originated in a male donor with ankylosing spondylitis. In DNA, the CDR3 is TGTGCCAGCAGCTTGAGGCAGGTCTATAATTCACCCCTCCACTTT. Its translation is CASSLRQVYNSPLHF.